This record looks at one TCR beta chain sequence and its context. The sample belongs to a study of blood T cell repertoires in COVID-19. Study information: COVID-19 samples from acute and convalescent phases originated in the United States, Italy and Spain.

Under the authors' procedure: Nucleated cell number was recorded as an estimate derived from reference gene primer amplification. Sequenced by immunoSEQ multiplex PCR; TCRdb stores in-frame clones only, minus some. V and J calls and clone size are copied from that table; D and trimming were computed from the DNA. The table records 200,000 to 250,000 clones, 88% of them present only once. The clonotype originates from a man aged 18 to 29 with active or convalescent COVID-19. Sequencing was done on a sample of peripheral blood.

The CDR3 reads CASSIDSGQLNTGELFF. The DNA for the CDR3 is TGTGCCAGTAGTATAGACTCTGGCCAGTTGAACACCGGGGAGCTGTTTTTT. The V gene is TRBV19, the J gene TRBJ2-2; D ambiguous. Trimming removed 0 bases from V and 1 base from J, with 12 bases in between. The CDR3 length is 17 residues. Germline lookup yields CDR1 LNHDA and CDR2 SQIVND (reference sequence).